This T cell receptor beta chain was observed in a study of chemoradiotherapy in HPV16-positive cancers. Germline CDR1 and CDR2: MNHNS and SASEGT. Trimming cost V 10 bases and J 0 bases, with 9 bases left between them. The CDR3 totals 12 residues. Clones were read by immunoSEQ multiplex PCR, and TCRdb kept only the in-frame ones, dropping some. The data contain about 22,000 clones, over 85% of them seen just once; the ten biggest clones take up 17%. The TCR originated in a human donor with HPV-associated anogenital cancer. The V and J genes are TRBV6-1 and TRBJ1-1; D gene unclear. The starting material was blood, obtained from a patient who underwent chemoradiotherapy. The chain's CDR3 is CATEVLNTEAFF. The CDR3, as DNA: TGTGCCACCGAGGTTTTGAACACTGAAGCTTTCTTT.